This paragraph reports one T cell receptor beta chain. Antigen specificity is unknown. This specimen comes from a study of cytomegalovirus exposure and HLA in healthy donors. General study results and limits: Information on immune exposure was restricted to one variable (CMV serostatus). V- and J-gene trimming of TCR beta was linked (in a later analysis) to a missense DCLRE1C variant. Using the classifier, cytomegalovirus status was reportedly diagnosed with high specificity and sensitivity.

The primer mix had 60 Vbeta and 13 Jbeta primers. Libraries were prepared by immunoSEQ multiplex PCR; TCRdb keeps only in-frame clonotypes and omits some of them. The sample includes 150,000 to 180,000 clones, 80% of them seen just once. This CDR3 is built from 15 residues. V lost 1 base to trimming and J lost 4 bases, with 13 bases between them. Germline lookup yields CDR1 SNHLY and CDR2 FYNNEI. Sequences were obtained from PBMCs. The chain combines TRBV2 with TRBJ2-5; possible D gene TRBD1, 6 bases. The TCR sequence derives from a man aged 25-40 years in good health and CMV-seropositive. The CDR3 nucleotides read TGTGCCAGCAGTGAAGACGGACAGAGAAGAGAGACCCAGTACTTC. Protein product: CASSEDGQRRETQYF.